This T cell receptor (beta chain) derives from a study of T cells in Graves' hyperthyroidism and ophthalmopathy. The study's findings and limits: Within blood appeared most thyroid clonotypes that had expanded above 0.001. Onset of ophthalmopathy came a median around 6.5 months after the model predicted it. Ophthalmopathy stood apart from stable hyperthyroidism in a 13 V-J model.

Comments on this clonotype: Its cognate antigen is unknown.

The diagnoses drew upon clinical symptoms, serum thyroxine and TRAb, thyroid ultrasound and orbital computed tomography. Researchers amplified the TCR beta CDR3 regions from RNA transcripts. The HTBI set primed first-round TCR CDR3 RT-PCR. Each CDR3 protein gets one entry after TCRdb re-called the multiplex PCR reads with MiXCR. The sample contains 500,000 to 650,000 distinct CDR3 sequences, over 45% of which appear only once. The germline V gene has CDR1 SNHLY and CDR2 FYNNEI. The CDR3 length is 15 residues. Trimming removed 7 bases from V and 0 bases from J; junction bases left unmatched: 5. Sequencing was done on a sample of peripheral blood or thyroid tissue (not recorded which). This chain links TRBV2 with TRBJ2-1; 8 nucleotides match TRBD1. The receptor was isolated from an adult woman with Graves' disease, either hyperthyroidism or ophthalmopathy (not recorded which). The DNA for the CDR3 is TGTGCCAGCACCCAGGGGACAGGCTCCTACAATGAGCAGTTCTTC. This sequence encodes CASTQGTGSYNEQFF.